The clone carrying this T cell receptor (beta chain) was counted many times. Its specificity is not known. These data are taken from a study of T cells in Graves' hyperthyroidism and ophthalmopathy. The study included ophthalmopathy patients with Clinical Activity Score at least 3, NOSPECS grade at least 4 and duration under 3 months. The authors took PBMCs from roughly 10 ml fresh peripheral blood. Germline values: CDR1 SNHLY, CDR2 FYNNEI. V was trimmed by 9 bases and J by 1 base, leaving 13 bases between them. This CDR3 spans 14 amino acids. TCR beta CDR3 region amplification was performed from RNA transcripts. The TCR CDR3 first-round RT-PCR relied on the HTBI primer set. TCRdb called the multiplex PCR reads again in MiXCR, with one record for every CDR3 protein. The sample records hundreds of thousands of distinct CDR3 sequences, approximately 15% being singletons. Overall study findings and caveats: A 13 V-J model separated ophthalmopathy from stable hyperthyroidism.

This chain connects TRBV2 to TRBJ1-3; maybe TRBD1 (6 bases). The sequenced sample was blood. This sequence was found in a woman in her fifties or sixties with Graves' ophthalmopathy. CDR3 bases: TGTGCCAGTAAGACCAGGGGTTCTGGAAACACCATATATTTT. Protein product: CASKTRGSGNTIYF.